These 27 T cell receptor beta chains share one sample of origin, sequenced in a study of T cells after yellow fever vaccination. TCRdb re-called the 5' RACE reads with MiXCR, one entry per CDR3 protein. This sample has 200,000 to 300,000 distinct CDR3 sequences, with approximately 13% found just once. The starting material was CD4+ T cells sorted from PBMCs, obtained 45 days after the yellow fever booster vaccination. The source of these receptors is a man under 40 who received the YFV17D yellow fever vaccine.

This clonotype has at least ten counts. V usage is TRBV2 and J usage is TRBJ2-5, with TRBD1 matching 8 bases. The germline gives CDR1 SNHLY, CDR2 FYNNEI. V lost 2 bases, J lost 5 bases, and 4 bases stayed unmatched. The CDR3 is 14 residues long. CDR3 nucleotide sequence: TGTGCCAGCAGTGAACAGGGGGCCTGGGAGACCCAGTACTTC. Protein: CASSEQGAWETQYF.

This clonotype was counted once. Compared with germline, one end of the junction differs, possibly owing to a read error. This chain uses TRBV13 with TRBJ2-2; tentatively, D is TRBD2 (6 bases). Germline CDR1 PRHDT, CDR2 FYEKMQ (reference sequence). CDR3 size: 16 residues. The CDR3 loop is CASSETAPGGSEELYF. CDR3 sequence (DNA): TGTGCCAGCAGCGAAACCGCCCCCGGGGGTTCCGAGGAGCTGTATTTT.

The CDR3 reads CATSGRSGSYNEQFF. CDR3 nucleotides: TGTGCCACCAGCGGACGCTCTGGGTCCTACAATGAGCAGTTCTTC. The chain combines TRBV15 with TRBJ2-1; D remains ambiguous. The CDR3 contains 15 residues. The ends were cut back, 5 bases at V and 1 base at J, with 12 bases in the middle. Germline V gene sequence: CDR1 LNHNV, CDR2 YYDKDF (reference sequence).

This chain connects TRBV11-1 to TRBJ2-2, with D perhaps matching TRBD2 (5 bases). This CDR3 has 18 residues. Per germline, CDR1 SGHAT and CDR2 FQDESV (reference sequence). V lost 3 bases, J lost 2 bases, and 19 bases lay in between. CDR3 nucleotide sequence: TGTGCCAGCAGCTTTGGTCTCACCAAAAGCGGAAACACCGGGGAGCTGTTTTTT. Translating gives CASSFGLTKSGNTGELFF.

The rearrangement joins TRBV28 to TRBJ2-7; 7 nucleotides line up with TRBD2. The germline V gene has CDR1 MDHEN and CDR2 SYDVKM. The CDR3 spans 14 residues. V lost 7 bases and J lost 5; bases outside the gene matches: 11. This CDR3 is CASIPRGGSHEQYF. The CDR3 nucleotides read TGTGCCAGCATCCCACGAGGCGGGAGCCACGAGCAGTACTTC.

The gene calls are TRBV12-3 or TRBV12-4 and TRBJ2-7; the D gene is possibly TRBD2 (6 bases). V was clipped by 2 bases and J by 6 bases, with 17 bases between them. This CDR3 is 15 amino acids long. The CDR3 sequence is CASSLRTGLVAEQYF. CDR3 in DNA: TGTGCCAGCAGTTTACGTACGGGACTCGTTGCCGAGCAGTACTTC.

The chain uses TRBV4-2 and TRBJ1-3; D is uncertain. The germline V gene has CDR1 LGHNA and CDR2 YNFKEQ. This CDR3 is 14 amino acids long. With 6 bases removed from V and 4 bases from J, the gap between germline ends came to 13 bases. The CDR3 DNA sequence: TGTGCCAGCAGACTCGACCTCGGAGGAAACACCATATATTTT. It specifies CASRLDLGGNTIYF.

This chain connects TRBV28 to TRBJ2-7, with TRBD2 matching 7 bases. Germline CDR1 and CDR2: MDHEN and SYDVKM. The CDR3 has 15 amino acids. The V gene end was trimmed by 5 bases and the J gene end by 2 bases; junction bases not matched to a gene: 9. The CDR3: CASSPGSRGAYEQYF. CDR3 nucleotide sequence: TGTGCCAGCAGTCCTGGATCCCGGGGGGCCTACGAGCAGTACTTC. The whole variable domain, remainder taken from reference TRBV28 and TRBJ2-7, is DVKVTQSSRYLVKRTGEKVFLECVQDMDHENMFWYRQDPGLGLRLIYFSYDVKMKEKGDIPEGYSVSREKKERFSLILESASTNQTSMYLCASSPGSRGAYEQYFGPGTRLTVT.

This clonotype showed up just a few times. J is TRBJ2-7 and V is TRBV11-2; possibly TRBD2 for D (6 bases). Germline loops: CDR1 SGHAT, CDR2 FQNNGV. The CDR3 spans 16 residues. V shed 5 bases and J shed 2 bases, with 19 bases lying between them. CDR3 residues: CASSAAGSVFPYEQYF. The CDR3 DNA reads as TGTGCCAGCAGCGCCGCGGGGAGTGTCTTCCCCTACGAGCAGTACTTC.

The chain joins TRBV12-3 or TRBV12-4 to TRBJ2-1, with D possibly TRBD2 on 5 matching bases. V was clipped by 5 bases and J by 1 base, with 15 bases between them. The CDR3 sequence is 16 residues long. The CDR3 sequence: CASSPRGPGSYNEQFF. As DNA, the CDR3 is TGTGCCAGCAGTCCCCGAGGGCCTGGGTCCTACAATGAGCAGTTCTTC.

Only a few counts were recorded for this clonotype. The rearrangement uses TRBV4-3 and TRBJ2-2; possible D gene TRBD2, 7 bases. V shed 1 base and J shed 1 base, with 10 bases lying between them. The germline V gene has CDR1 LGHNA and CDR2 YSLEER. The CDR3 spans 16 residues. CDR3 DNA: TGCGCCAGCAGCCAAGGGGAGGGACAGAACACCGGGGAGCTGTTTTTT. Its translation: CASSQGEGQNTGELFF.

This chain joins TRBV24-1 and TRBJ1-2; 7 nucleotides agree with TRBD1. The CDR3 loop spans 15 amino acids. Losses at the gene ends were 3 bases for V and 2 bases for J; bases not matched to a gene: 5. From germline, CDR1 is KGHDR and CDR2 SFDVKD. The CDR3 DNA sequence: TGTGCCACCAGTGATCCGTACAGGGGAAACTATGGCTACACCTTC. Translated: CATSDPYRGNYGYTF.

This chain links TRBV7-2 with TRBJ2-3; 11 bases fit TRBD2. Germline V gene data show CDR1 as SGHTA and CDR2 as FQGNSA. The junction had 5 bases not matched to a gene; V was cut back by 3 bases and J by 0 bases. CDR3 length: 17 residues. The CDR3 DNA sequence: TGTGCCAGCAGCTTCCGGTGGACTAGCGGGAGCACAGATACGCAGTATTTT. As protein: CASSFRWTSGSTDTQYF.

The chain employs TRBV18 and TRBJ2-7; 7 bases are a match to TRBD1. CDR1 and CDR2 (germline): KGHSH, LQKENI. After removal of 4 bases from V and 7 bases from J, the junction contained 19 bases not matched to a gene. This CDR3 has 17 residues. DNA of the CDR3: TGTGCCAGCTCACAACAAGGACAGGCCCAGAATTGGCGGGAGCAGTACTTC. It translates to CASSQQGQAQNWREQYF.

This clonotype has a count of ten or more. The V gene is TRBV20-1, the J gene TRBJ2-7; D might be TRBD1 or TRBD2, each matching 5 bases. Trimming cost V 5 bases and J 5 bases, with 22 bases left between them. The CDR3 contains 15 residues. CDR1 is DFQATT and CDR2 is SNEGSKA in the germline V gene (reference sequence). The CDR3 reads CSAPRGGSVLNEQYF. DNA for the CDR3: TGCAGTGCTCCGAGGGGCGGCAGTGTTCTCAACGAGCAGTACTTC.

The chain recombines TRBV28 with TRBJ1-3; D is perhaps TRBD1 (5 bases). CDR3 length equals 14 residues. Trimming shortened V by 7 bases and J by 2 bases, and 12 bases separated the two germline ends. CDR1 and CDR2 (germline): MDHEN, SYDVKM. CDR3 sequence reads: CASNRGGTGNTIYF. The CDR3 DNA follows: TGTGCCAGCAACCGGGGGGGGACTGGAAACACCATATATTTT.

The rearrangement joins TRBV30 to TRBJ1-1, with D uncertain. Trimming took off 6 bases at V and 0 bases at J, with 14 bases between the two ends. The germline gives CDR1 GTSNPN, CDR2 SVGIG (reference sequence). This CDR3 comprises 14 residues. For the CDR3, the DNA is TGTGCCTGCCAGAAACGGGGAATGAACACTGAAGCTTTCTTT. Protein product: CACQKRGMNTEAFF.

This clonotype has at least ten counts. The chain has TRBV5-6 and TRBJ2-7; 10 nucleotides match TRBD1. Trimming at V came to 6 bases and at J to 2 bases, leaving 11 bases not matched to a gene. The CDR3 spans 16 residues. Germline V lookup: CDR1 SGHDT, CDR2 YYEEEE. The CDR3 DNA is TGTGCCAGCACCAATGTGCCGGGACAGGGGACCTACGAGCAGTACTTC. Protein: CASTNVPGQGTYEQYF.

In its sample, this clonotype was seen a few times. The chain employs TRBV9 and TRBJ2-7; tentative D call: TRBD1 (5 bases). CDR1 and CDR2 from the germline V gene are SGDLS and YYNGEE. This CDR3 is built from 14 residues. V lost 0 bases, J lost 2 bases, and 9 bases lay in between. CDR3 sequence (DNA): TGTGCCAGCAGCGTAGGGCAGGGCCCCTACGAGCAGTACTTC. Amino acid sequence: CASSVGQGPYEQYF.

This clonotype was observed a handful of times. The chain uses TRBV20-1 and TRBJ2-7; 12 bases map to TRBD2. V shed 6 bases and J 9 bases; nucleotides not matched to a gene: 9. Germline-derived CDR1 and CDR2 are DFQATT and SNEGSKA (reference sequence). The CDR3 is 13 residues long. The CDR3 DNA reads as TGCAGTGCCCGCGCTAGCGGGAGGGCTTCGCAGTACTTC. Translating gives CSARASGRASQYF.

The chain's CDR3 is CSVEEGWQFF. CDR3 coding DNA: TGCAGCGTTGAAGAGGGGTGGCAGTTCTTC. J is TRBJ2-1 and V is TRBV29-1; D remains unclear. CDR1 SQVTM and CDR2 ANQGSEA come from the germline V gene. The ends were cut back, 0 bases at V and 12 bases at J, with 6 bases in the middle. The CDR3 has 10 amino acids.

In its sample, this clonotype was seen a few times. The genes are TRBV5-1 and TRBJ2-2, with 8 bases matching TRBD1. This CDR3 has 19 amino acids. Germline V gene data show CDR1 as SGHRS and CDR2 as YFSETQ. Trimming cost V 5 bases and J 4 bases; bases outside gene matches: 19. DNA of the CDR3: TGCGCCAGCAGAGACGCCGGACAGGGAATGATCGGGTTCACCGGGGAGCTGTTTTTT. It specifies CASRDAGQGMIGFTGELFF.

The chain recombines TRBV7-2 with TRBJ2-7; 8 nucleotides align to TRBD2. CDR3 length equals 15 residues. V gave up 8 bases and J gave up 4 bases; unmatched junction bases: 13. CDR1 SGHTA and CDR2 FQGNSA come from the germline V gene. The CDR3 DNA is TGTGCCAGCTTAGCCATAACTAGCGGACATTACGAGCAGTACTTC. Translation gives CASLAITSGHYEQYF.

V usage is TRBV10-1 and J usage is TRBJ2-3; no firm D call. The CDR3 has 12 residues. Trimming removed 10 bases at V and 5 bases at J, with 13 bases between. Germline CDR1 WNHNN, CDR2 SYGVQD (reference sequence). CDR3: CATQTSGDTQYF. CDR3 DNA: TGCGCCACCCAGACAAGTGGAGATACGCAGTATTTT.

This chain joins TRBV4-3 and TRBJ1-3; D ambiguous. Between the trimmed V and J ends, which lost 1 base and 0 bases, there was a span of 10 bases. Germline CDR1 LGHNA, CDR2 YSLEER. The CDR3 is made up of 16 amino acids. DNA for the CDR3: TGCGCCAGCAGCCAAGTCCTTATGGGCTCTGGAAACACCATATATTTT. Amino acids: CASSQVLMGSGNTIYF.

The CDR3 coding sequence is TGCAGTGCTACCCTAGCGGGAGGTTCCTACAATGAGCAGTTCTTC. Translation gives CSATLAGGSYNEQFF. V usage is TRBV20-1 and J usage is TRBJ2-1, with TRBD2 identical over 11 bases. CDR1 and CDR2 from the germline V gene are DFQATT and SNEGSKA (reference sequence). The CDR3 contains 15 residues. The junction had 3 bases not matched to a gene; V was cut back by 4 bases and J by 1 base.

This chain joins TRBV7-2 and TRBJ2-7; a possible D gene is TRBD2 (5 bases). Trimming took off 5 bases at V and 0 bases at J, with 11 bases between the two ends. CDR3 length: 14 amino acids. CDR1 and CDR2 from the germline V gene are SGHTA and FQGNSA. The CDR3 DNA follows: TGTGCCAGCAGCCGACCCGAGGGCTCCTACGAGCAGTACTTC. It encodes CASSRPEGSYEQYF.